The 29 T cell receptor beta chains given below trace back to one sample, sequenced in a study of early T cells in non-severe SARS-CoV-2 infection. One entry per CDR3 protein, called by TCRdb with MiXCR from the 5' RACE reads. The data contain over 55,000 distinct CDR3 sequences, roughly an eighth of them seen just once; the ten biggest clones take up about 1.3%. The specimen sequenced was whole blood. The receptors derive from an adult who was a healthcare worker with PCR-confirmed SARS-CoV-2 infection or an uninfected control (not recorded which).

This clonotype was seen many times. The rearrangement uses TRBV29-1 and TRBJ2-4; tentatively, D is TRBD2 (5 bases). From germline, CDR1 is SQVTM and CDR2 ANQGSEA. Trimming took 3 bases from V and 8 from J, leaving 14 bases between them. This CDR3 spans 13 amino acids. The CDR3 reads CSVDSDSRDIQYF. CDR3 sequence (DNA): TGCAGCGTTGATAGCGACTCTAGGGACATTCAGTACTTC.

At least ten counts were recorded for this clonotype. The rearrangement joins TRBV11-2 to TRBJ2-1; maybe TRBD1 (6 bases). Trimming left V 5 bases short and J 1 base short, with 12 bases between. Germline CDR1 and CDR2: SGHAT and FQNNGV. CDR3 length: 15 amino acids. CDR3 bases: TGTGCCAGCAGCGTCCCAGGGGTTTCCTACAATGAGCAGTTCTTC. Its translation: CASSVPGVSYNEQFF. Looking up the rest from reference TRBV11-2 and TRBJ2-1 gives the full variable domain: EAGVAQSPRYKIIEKRQSVAFWCNPISGHATLYWYQQILGQGPKLLIQFQNNGVVDDSQLPKDRFSAERLKGVDSTLKIQPAKLEDSAVYLCASSVPGVSYNEQFFGPGTRLTVL.

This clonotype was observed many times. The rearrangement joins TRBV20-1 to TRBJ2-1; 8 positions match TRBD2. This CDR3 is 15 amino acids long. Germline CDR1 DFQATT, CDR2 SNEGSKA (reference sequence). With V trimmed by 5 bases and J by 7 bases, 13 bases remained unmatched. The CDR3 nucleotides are TGCAGTGCTGAGGTCCCTCTCGGGGGGGCGAATGAGCAGTTCTTC. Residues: CSAEVPLGGANEQFF.

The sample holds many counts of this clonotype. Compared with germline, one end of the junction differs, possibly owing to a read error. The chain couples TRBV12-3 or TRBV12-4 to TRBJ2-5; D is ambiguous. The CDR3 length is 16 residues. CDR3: CASSLAPTRSQGTQYF. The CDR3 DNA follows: TGTGCCAGCAGTTTAGCGCCGACGCGATCCCAAGGGACCCAGTACTTC.

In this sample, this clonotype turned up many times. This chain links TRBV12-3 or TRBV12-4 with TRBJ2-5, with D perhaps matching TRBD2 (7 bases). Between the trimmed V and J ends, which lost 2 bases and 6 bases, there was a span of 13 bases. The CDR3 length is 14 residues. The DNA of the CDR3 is TGTGCCAGCAGTTTAACAGGGCGGGAGAAGACCCAGTACTTC. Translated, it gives CASSLTGREKTQYF.

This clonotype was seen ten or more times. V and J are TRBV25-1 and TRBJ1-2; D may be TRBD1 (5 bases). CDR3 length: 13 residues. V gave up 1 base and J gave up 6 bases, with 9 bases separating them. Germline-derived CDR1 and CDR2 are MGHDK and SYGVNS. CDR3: CASSESGQHGYTF. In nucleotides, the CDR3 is TGTGCCAGCAGTGAATCAGGGCAACATGGCTACACCTTC.

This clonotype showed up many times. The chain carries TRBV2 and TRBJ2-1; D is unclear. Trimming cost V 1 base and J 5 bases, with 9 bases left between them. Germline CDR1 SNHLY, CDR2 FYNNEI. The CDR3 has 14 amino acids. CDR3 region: CASSEGGLNNEQFF. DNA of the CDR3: TGTGCCAGCAGTGAAGGAGGTTTGAACAATGAGCAGTTCTTC. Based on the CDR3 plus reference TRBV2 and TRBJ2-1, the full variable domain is EPEVTQTPSHQVTQMGQEVILRCVPISNHLYFYWYRQILGQKVEFLVSFYNNEISEKSEIFDDQFSVERPDGSNFTLKIRSTKLEDSAMYFCASSEGGLNNEQFFGPGTRLTVL.

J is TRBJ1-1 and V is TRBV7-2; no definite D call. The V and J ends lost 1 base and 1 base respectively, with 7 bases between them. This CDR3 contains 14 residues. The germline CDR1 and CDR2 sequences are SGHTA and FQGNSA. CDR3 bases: TGTGCCAGCAGCTTAGGAAGGAAGAACACTGAAGCTTTCTTT. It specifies CASSLGRKNTEAFF.

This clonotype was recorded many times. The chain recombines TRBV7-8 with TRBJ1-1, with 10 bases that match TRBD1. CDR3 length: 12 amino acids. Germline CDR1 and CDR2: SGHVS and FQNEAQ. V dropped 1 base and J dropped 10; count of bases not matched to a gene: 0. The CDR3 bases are TGTGCCAGCAGCTTAGGGACAGGGGGAGCTTTCTTT. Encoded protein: CASSLGTGGAFF.

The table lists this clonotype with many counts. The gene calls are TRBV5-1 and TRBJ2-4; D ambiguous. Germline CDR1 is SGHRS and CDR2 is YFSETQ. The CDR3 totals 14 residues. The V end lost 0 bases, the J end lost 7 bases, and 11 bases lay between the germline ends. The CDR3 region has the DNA TGCGCCAGCAGCTTGGATATAGGGATGAACATTCAGTACTTC. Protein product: CASSLDIGMNIQYF.

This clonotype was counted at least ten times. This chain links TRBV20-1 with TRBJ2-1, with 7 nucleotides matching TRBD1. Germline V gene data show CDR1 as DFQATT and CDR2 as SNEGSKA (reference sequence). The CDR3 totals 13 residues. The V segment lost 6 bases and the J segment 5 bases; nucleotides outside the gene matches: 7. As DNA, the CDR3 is TGCAGTGCCAGGACAGGAACCAACAATGAGCAGTTCTTC. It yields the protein CSARTGTNNEQFF.

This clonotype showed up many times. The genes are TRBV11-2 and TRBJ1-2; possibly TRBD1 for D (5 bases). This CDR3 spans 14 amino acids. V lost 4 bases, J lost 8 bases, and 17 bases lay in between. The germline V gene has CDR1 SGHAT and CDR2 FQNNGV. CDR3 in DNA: TGTGCCAGCAGCTCGAGGGATGGGCAGGGCGGCTACACCTTC. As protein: CASSSRDGQGGYTF.

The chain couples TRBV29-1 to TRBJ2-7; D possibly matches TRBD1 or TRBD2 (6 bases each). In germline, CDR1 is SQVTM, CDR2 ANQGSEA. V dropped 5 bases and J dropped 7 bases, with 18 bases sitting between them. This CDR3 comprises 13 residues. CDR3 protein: CSVFNSGAGEQYF. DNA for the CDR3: TGCAGCGTTTTTAATTCGGGGGCGGGTGAGCAGTACTTC.

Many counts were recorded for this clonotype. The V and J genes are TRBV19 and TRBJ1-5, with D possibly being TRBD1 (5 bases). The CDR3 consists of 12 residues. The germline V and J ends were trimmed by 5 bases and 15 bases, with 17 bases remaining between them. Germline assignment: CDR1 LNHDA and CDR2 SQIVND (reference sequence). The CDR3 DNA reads TGTGCCAGTAGTCCGGGGACGGAGGTTATGCATTTT. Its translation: CASSPGTEVMHF.

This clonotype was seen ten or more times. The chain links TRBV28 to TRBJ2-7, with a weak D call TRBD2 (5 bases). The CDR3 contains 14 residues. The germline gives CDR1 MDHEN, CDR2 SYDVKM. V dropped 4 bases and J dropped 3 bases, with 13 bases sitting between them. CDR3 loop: CASSSAGGRYEQYF. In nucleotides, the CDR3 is TGTGCCAGCAGTTCCGCAGGCGGGCGCTACGAGCAGTACTTC.

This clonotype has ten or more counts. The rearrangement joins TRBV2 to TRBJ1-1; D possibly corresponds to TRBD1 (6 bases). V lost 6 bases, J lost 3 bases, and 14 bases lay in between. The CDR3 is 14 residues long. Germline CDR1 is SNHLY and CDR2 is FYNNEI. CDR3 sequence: CASRPQGQDTEAFF. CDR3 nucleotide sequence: TGTGCCAGCAGACCACAGGGTCAGGACACTGAAGCTTTCTTT.

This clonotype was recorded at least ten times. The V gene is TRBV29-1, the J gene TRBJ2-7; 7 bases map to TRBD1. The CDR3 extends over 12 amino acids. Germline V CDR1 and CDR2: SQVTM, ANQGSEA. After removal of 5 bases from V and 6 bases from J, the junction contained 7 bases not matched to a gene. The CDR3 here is CSVWDSGAEQYF. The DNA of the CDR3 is TGCAGCGTTTGGGACAGTGGCGCCGAGCAGTACTTC.

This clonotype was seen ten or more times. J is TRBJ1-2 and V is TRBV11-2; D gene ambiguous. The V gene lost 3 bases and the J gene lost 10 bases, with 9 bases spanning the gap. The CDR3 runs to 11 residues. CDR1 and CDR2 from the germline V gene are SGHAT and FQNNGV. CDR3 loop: CASSFGSSYTF. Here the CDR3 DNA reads TGTGCCAGCAGCTTTGGCTCGTCCTACACCTTC.

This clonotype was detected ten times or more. The CDR3 DNA follows: TGCGCCAGCAGCTTGGAATCTCCAGATACGCAGTATTTT. Translated: CASSLESPDTQYF. The V and J genes are TRBV5-1 and TRBJ2-3; no firm D call. Trimming cost V 0 bases and J 4 bases, with 6 bases left between them. The CDR3 spans 13 residues. CDR1 and CDR2 (germline): SGHRS, YFSETQ.

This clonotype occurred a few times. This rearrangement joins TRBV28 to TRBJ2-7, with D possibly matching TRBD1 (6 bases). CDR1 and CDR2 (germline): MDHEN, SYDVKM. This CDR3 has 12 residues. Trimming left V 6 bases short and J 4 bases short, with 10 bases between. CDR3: CASREDRYEQYF. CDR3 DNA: TGTGCCAGCAGAGAGGACAGATACGAGCAGTACTTC. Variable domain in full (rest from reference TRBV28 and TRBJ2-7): DVKVTQSSRYLVKRTGEKVFLECVQDMDHENMFWYRQDPGLGLRLIYFSYDVKMKEKGDIPEGYSVSREKKERFSLILESASTNQTSMYLCASREDRYEQYFGPGTRLTVT.

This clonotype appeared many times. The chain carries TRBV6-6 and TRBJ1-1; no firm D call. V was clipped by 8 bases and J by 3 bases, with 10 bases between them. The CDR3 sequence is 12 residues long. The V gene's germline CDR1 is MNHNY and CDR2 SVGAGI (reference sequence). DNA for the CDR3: TGTGCCAGCGATGCGGGAGACACTGAAGCTTTCTTT. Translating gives CASDAGDTEAFF.

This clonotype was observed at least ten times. For the CDR3, the DNA is TGTGCCAGCAGTTCAGGCCCTTCCTACGAGCAGTACTTC. This translates into CASSSGPSYEQYF. The chain uses TRBV6-5 and TRBJ2-7; D not resolved. Germline values: CDR1 MNHEY, CDR2 SVGAGI. V was shortened by 4 bases and J by 1 base, with 8 bases between the two germline ends. The CDR3 totals 13 residues.

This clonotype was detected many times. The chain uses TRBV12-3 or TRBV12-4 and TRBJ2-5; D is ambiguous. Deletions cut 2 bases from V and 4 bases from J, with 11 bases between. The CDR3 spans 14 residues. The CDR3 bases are TGTGCCAGCAGTTTAAACTTCCTTGGAGAGACCCAGTACTTC. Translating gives CASSLNFLGETQYF.

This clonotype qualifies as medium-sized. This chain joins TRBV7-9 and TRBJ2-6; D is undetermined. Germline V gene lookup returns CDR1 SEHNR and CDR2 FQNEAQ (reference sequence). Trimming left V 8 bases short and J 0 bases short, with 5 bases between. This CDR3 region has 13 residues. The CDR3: CASRSSGANVLTF. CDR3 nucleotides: TGTGCCAGCCGCAGCTCTGGGGCCAACGTCCTGACTTTC.

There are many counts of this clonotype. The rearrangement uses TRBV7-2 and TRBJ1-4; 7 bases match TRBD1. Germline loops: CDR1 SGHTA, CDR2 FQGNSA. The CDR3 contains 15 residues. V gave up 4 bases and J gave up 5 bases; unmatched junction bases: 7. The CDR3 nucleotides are TGTGCCAGCAGCTCCGACAGGGACGAAAATGAAAAACTGTTTTTT. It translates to CASSSDRDENEKLFF.

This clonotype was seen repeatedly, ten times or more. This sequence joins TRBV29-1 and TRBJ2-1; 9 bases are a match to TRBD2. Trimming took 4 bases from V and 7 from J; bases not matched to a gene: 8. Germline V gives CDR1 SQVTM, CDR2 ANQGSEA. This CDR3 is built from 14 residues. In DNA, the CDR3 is TGCAGCGTTGCGGGCGGTAGCGGGAGAAATGAGCAGTTCTTC. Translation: CSVAGGSGRNEQFF.

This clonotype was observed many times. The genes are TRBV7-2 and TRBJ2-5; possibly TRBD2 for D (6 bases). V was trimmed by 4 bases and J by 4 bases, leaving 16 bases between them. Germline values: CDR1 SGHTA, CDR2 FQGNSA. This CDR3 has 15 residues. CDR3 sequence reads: CASSSAGGPGETQYF. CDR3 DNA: TGTGCCAGCAGCTCCGCCGGAGGGCCGGGAGAGACCCAGTACTTC.

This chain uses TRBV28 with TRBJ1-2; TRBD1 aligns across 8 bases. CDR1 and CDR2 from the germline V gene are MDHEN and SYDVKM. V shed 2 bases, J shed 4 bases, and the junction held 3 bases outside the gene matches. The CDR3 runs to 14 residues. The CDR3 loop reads CASSLGGQAYGYTF. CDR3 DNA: TGTGCCAGCAGTTTAGGGGGACAGGCCTATGGCTACACCTTC.

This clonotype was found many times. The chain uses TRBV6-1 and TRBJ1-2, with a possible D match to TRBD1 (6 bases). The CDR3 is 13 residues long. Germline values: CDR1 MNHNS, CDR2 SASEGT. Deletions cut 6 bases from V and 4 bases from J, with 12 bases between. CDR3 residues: CASRAGEGYGYTF. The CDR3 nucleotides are TGTGCCAGCAGGGCAGGGGAGGGCTATGGCTACACCTTC.